This T cell receptor beta chain appears in the sequencing data of a study of shared clonotypes between healthy human individuals. Study-level information: The donor pool was made up of two women and three men aged 18 to 49. Researchers assigned three CD4 naive, three CD4 memory, two CD8 naive and one CD8 memory plate to each donor.

CD45RO-negative, CCR7-selected cells formed the naive CD8 fraction, which excluded terminally differentiated effector memory CD45RA+ cells. Donors had no recently reported acute infections or vaccinations and were HIV-negative. At the deep level, the assay was run. The data were produced by immunoSEQ multiplex PCR, yet TCRdb's version contains in-frame clones alone and is incomplete. There are more than 2 million clones in the sample; around 95% occur only once, and about 1.7% lies in the top ten. This clone was observed once. The CDR3 contains 12 residues. CDR1 is SGHDT, CDR2 YYEEEE, per germline. V dropped 1 base and J dropped 5 bases, with 4 bases sitting between them.

Source material: naive CD8+ T cells from PBMCs. The chain couples TRBV5-6 to TRBJ2-1; D unresolved. This TCR came from a man aged 18 to 35 in good health. Some clones in this sample may be carry-over from other donors' samples. CDR3 coding DNA: TGTGCCAGCAGCTTGACGGACAATGAGCAGTTCTTC. Its translation: CASSLTDNEQFF.